These 6 T cell receptor beta chains originate from one sample sequenced in a study of blood T cells in healthy people across ages. With a J-beta primer mix and a sample-barcoded 5' primer, a second PCR ran roughly 6 to 11 cycles. MiXCR was run by TCRdb on the 5' RACE reads, yielding one entry per CDR3 protein. Of roughly 1.6 million distinct CDR3 sequences listed, 30% to 35% were seen once; the top ten hold approximately 10%. Source material: blood. Receptors originate from a woman between 25 and 40 years old in good health.

This rearrangement joins TRBV28 to TRBJ2-5; 14 bases match TRBD2. Per germline, CDR1 MDHEN and CDR2 SYDVKM. CDR3 length equals 16 residues. J was trimmed by 2 bases and V by 4 bases; bases with no gene match: 3. DNA for the CDR3: TGTGCCAGCAGTTCGACTAGCGGGAGGGCTCAAGAGACCCAGTACTTC. Protein sequence: CASSSTSGRAQETQYF.

This clonotype was seen more than once but under ten times. The rearrangement links TRBV5-1 to TRBJ2-7; D gene uncertain. The CDR3 extends over 15 amino acids. Deletions cut 0 bases from V and 0 bases from J, with 10 bases between. CDR1 is SGHRS and CDR2 is YFSETQ in the germline V gene. The CDR3 DNA is TGCGCCAGCAGCTTGGGGGGTCACAGCTCCTACGAGCAGTACTTC. It yields the protein CASSLGGHSSYEQYF.

This rearrangement joins TRBV6-4 to TRBJ2-3, with unresolved D. The CDR3 runs 14 residues. The germline gives CDR1 MRHNA, CDR2 SNTAGT. Trimming left V 5 bases short and J 5 bases short, with 14 bases between. The CDR3 region has the DNA TGTGCCAGCAGTTTGGGCGCTCACGGAGATACGCAGTATTTT. Translated: CASSLGAHGDTQYF.

The chain couples TRBV12-3 or TRBV12-4 to TRBJ1-2; 7 bases match TRBD1. This CDR3 is 12 amino acids long. The V gene end was trimmed by 6 bases and the J gene end by 10 bases; junction bases not matched to a gene: 8. The CDR3 reads CASRRQGSTYTF. Here the CDR3 DNA reads TGTGCCAGCAGGCGACAGGGTTCGACCTACACCTTC.

On this clonotype itself: One end of the junction varies from germline; a read error may be responsible. This chain joins TRBV14 and TRBJ2-2, with 12 bases fitting TRBD2. The CDR3 has 19 residues. Germline V gene lookup returns CDR1 SGHDN and CDR2 FVKESK. CDR3 region: CASSQKSILAGGNTEELFF. CDR3 DNA: TGTGCCAGCAGCCAGAAATCAATACTAGCGGGGGGTAACACCGAGGAGCTGTTTTTT.

The J gene is TRBJ1-2, the V gene TRBV5-1; D gene ambiguous. Germline assignment: CDR1 SGHRS and CDR2 YFSETQ. With 4 bases removed from V and 2 bases from J, the gap between germline ends came to 18 bases. This CDR3 spans 16 amino acids. The CDR3 protein is CASSRGSEARNYGYTF. DNA for the CDR3: TGCGCCAGCAGCCGTGGCTCGGAGGCTCGGAACTATGGCTACACCTTC. Combining the CDR3 with reference TRBV5-1 and TRBJ1-2 gives the whole variable domain KAGVTQTPRYLIKTRGQQVTLSCSPISGHRSVSWYQQTPGQGLQFLFEYFSETQRNKGNFPGRFSGRQFSNSRSEMNVSTLELGDSALYLCASSRGSEARNYGYTFGSGTRLTVV.